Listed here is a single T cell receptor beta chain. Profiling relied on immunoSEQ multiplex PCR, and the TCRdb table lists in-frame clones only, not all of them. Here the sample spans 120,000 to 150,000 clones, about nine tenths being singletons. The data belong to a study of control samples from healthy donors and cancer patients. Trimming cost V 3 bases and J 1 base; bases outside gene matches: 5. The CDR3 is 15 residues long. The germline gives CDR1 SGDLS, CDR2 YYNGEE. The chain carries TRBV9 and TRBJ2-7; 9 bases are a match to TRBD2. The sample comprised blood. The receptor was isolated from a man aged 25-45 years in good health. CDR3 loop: CASSAASGGSYEQYF. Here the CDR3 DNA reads TGTGCCAGCAGCGCCGCGAGCGGGGGGTCCTACGAGCAGTACTTC.